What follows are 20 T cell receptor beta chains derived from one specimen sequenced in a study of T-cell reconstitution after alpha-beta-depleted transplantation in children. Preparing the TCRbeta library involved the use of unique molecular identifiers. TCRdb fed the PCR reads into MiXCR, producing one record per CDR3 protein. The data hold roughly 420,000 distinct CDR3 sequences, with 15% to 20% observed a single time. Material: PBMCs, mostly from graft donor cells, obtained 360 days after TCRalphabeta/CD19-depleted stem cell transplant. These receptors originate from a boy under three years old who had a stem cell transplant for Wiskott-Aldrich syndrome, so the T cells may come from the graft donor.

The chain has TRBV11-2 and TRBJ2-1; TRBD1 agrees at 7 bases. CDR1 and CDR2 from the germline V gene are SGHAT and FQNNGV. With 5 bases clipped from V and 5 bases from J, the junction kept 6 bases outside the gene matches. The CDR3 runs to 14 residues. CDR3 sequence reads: CASSLSTGDNEQFF. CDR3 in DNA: TGTGCCAGCAGCCTTAGTACAGGGGACAATGAGCAGTTCTTC.

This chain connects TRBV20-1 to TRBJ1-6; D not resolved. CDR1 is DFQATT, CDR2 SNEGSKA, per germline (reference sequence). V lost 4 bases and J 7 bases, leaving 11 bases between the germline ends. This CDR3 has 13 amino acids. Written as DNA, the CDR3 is TGCAGTGCTAAGAGGGCCGGCAATTCACCCCTCCACTTT. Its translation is CSAKRAGNSPLHF.

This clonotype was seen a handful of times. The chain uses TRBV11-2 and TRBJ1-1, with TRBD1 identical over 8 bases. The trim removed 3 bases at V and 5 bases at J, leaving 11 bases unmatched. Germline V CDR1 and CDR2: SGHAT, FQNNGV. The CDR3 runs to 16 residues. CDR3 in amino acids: CASSLVRGRRGTEAFF. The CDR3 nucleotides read TGTGCCAGCAGCTTGGTCAGGGGGCGACGGGGAACTGAAGCTTTCTTT.

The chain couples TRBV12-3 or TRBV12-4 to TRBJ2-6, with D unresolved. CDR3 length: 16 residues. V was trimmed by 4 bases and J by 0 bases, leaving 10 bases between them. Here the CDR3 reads CASSSYSPSGANVLTF. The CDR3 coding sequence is TGTGCCAGCAGTTCCTATTCACCCTCTGGGGCCAACGTCCTGACTTTC.

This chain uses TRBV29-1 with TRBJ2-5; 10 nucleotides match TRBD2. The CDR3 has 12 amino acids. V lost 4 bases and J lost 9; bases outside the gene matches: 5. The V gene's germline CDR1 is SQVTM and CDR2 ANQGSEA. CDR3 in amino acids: CSVAGLAAPQYF. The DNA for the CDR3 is TGCAGCGTTGCTGGACTAGCGGCGCCCCAGTACTTC. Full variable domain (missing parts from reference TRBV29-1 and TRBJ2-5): SAVISQKPSRDICQRGTSLTIQCQVDSQVTMMFWYRQQPGQSLTLIATANQGSEATYESGFVIDKFPISRPNLTFSTLTVSNMSPEDSSIYLCSVAGLAAPQYFGPGTRLLVL.

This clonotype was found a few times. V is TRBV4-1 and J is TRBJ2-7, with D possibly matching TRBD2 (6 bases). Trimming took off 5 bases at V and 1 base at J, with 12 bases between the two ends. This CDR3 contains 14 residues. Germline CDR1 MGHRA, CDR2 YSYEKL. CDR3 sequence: CASSLGTVSYEQYF. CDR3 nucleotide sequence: TGCGCCAGCAGCTTAGGGACTGTTTCCTACGAGCAGTACTTC.

The CDR3, as DNA: TGCGCCAGCAGCTTGGTGGGACACGGCTCCTACAATGAGCAGTTCTTC. Translation: CASSLVGHGSYNEQFF. This rearrangement joins TRBV5-1 to TRBJ2-1; weak D call: TRBD1 (6 bases). Between the trimmed V and J ends, which lost 0 bases and 0 bases, there was a span of 10 bases. Germline V lookup: CDR1 SGHRS, CDR2 YFSETQ. CDR3 length: 16 residues. The full variable domain, rest sourced from reference TRBV5-1 and TRBJ2-1, is KAGVTQTPRYLIKTRGQQVTLSCSPISGHRSVSWYQQTPGQGLQFLFEYFSETQRNKGNFPGRFSGRQFSNSRSEMNVSTLELGDSALYLCASSLVGHGSYNEQFFGPGTRLTVL.

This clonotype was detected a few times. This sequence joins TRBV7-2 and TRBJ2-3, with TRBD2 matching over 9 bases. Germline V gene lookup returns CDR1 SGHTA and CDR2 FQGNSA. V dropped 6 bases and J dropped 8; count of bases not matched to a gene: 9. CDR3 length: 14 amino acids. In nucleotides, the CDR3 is TGTGCCAGCAGGTCAAGGCTAGCGGGGCCTACGCAGTATTTT. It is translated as CASRSRLAGPTQYF.

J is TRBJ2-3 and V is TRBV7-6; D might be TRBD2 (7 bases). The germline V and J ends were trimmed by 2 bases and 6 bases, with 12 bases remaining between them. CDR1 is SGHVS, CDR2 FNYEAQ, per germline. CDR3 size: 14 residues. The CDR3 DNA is TGTGCCAGCAGCTTAAAAAGGGGGGGGGATACGCAGTATTTT. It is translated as CASSLKRGGDTQYF.

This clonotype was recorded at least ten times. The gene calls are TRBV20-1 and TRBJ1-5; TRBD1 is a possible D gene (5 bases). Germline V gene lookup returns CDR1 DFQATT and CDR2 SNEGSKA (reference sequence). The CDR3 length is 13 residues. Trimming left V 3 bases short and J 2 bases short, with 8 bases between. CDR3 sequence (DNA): TGCAGTGCTAGGGGCAGGGGCAATCAGCCCCAGCATTTT. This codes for CSARGRGNQPQHF.

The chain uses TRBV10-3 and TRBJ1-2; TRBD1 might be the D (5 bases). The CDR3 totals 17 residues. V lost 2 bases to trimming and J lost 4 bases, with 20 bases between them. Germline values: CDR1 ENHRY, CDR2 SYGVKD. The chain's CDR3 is CAISEAKPNEGIYGYTF. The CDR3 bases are TGTGCCATCAGTGAGGCCAAGCCGAATGAGGGGATCTATGGCTACACCTTC.

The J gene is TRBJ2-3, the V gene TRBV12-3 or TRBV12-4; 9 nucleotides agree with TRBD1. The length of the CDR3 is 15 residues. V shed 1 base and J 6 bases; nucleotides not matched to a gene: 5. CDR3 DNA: TGTGCCAGCAGTTTAGGGGACAGGGAGATTGATACGCAGTATTTT. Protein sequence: CASSLGDREIDTQYF.

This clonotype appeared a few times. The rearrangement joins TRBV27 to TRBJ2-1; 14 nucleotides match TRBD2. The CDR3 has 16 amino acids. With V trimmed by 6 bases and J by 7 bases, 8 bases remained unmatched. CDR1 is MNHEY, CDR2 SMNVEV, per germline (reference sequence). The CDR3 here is CASRKAGTSGRNEQFF. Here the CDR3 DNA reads TGTGCCAGCAGAAAAGCCGGGACTAGCGGGAGAAATGAGCAGTTCTTC.

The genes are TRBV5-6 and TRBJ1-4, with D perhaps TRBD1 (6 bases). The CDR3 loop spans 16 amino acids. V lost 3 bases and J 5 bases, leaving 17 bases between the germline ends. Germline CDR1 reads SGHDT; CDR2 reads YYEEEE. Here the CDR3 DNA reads TGTGCCAGCAGCTCACAGGGTTGGGGAAGGAATGAAAAACTGTTTTTT. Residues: CASSSQGWGRNEKLFF. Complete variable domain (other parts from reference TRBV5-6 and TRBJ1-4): DAGVTQSPTHLIKTRGQQVTLRCSPKSGHDTVSWYQQALGQGPQFIFQYYEEEERQRGNFPDRFSGHQFPNYSSELNVNALLLGDSALYLCASSSQGWGRNEKLFFGSGTQLSVL.

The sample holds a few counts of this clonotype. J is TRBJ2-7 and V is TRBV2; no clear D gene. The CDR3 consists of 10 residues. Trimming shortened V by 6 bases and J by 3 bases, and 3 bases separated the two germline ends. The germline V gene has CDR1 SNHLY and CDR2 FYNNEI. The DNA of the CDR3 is TGTGCCAGCAGGGTCTACGAGCAGTACTTC. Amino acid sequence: CASRVYEQYF.

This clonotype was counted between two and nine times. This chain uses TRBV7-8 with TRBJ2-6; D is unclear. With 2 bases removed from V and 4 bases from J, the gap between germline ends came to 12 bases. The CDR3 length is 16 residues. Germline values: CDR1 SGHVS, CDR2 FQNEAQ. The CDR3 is CASSLPPISGANVLTF. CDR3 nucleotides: TGTGCCAGCAGCTTACCCCCCATTTCCGGGGCCAACGTCCTGACTTTC.

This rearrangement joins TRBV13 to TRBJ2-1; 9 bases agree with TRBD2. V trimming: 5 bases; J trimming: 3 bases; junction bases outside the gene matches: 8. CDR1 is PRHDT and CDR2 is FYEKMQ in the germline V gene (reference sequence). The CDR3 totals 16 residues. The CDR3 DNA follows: TGTGCCAGCAGCCCGTGGGCGGGGGGGCTCTACAATGAGCAGTTCTTC. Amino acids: CASSPWAGGLYNEQFF. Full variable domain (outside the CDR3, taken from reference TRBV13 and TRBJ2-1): AAGVIQSPRHLIKEKRETATLKCYPIPRHDTVYWYQQGPGQDPQFLISFYEKMQSDKGSIPDRFSAQQFSDYHSELNMSSLELGDSALYFCASSPWAGGLYNEQFFGPGTRLTVL.

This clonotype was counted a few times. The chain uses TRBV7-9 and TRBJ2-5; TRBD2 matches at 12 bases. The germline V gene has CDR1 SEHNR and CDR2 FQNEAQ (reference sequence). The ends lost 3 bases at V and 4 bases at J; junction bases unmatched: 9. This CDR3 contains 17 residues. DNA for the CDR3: TGTGCCAGCAGCTTCGGTCGTCAGGGACTAGCGGGAGAGACCCAGTACTTC. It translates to CASSFGRQGLAGETQYF. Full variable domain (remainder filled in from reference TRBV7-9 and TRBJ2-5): DTGVSQNPRHKITKRGQNVTFRCDPISEHNRLYWYRQTLGQGPEFLTYFQNEAQLEKSRLLSDRFSAERPKGSFSTLEIQRTEQGDSAMYLCASSFGRQGLAGETQYFGPGTRLLVL.

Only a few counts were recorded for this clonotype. The CDR3 is CSASMASGRFFPADTQYF. The CDR3 DNA reads as TGCAGTGCTAGTATGGCTAGCGGGAGATTCTTCCCCGCAGATACGCAGTATTTT. This chain joins TRBV20-1 and TRBJ2-3; 10 nucleotides align to TRBD2. The germline V gene encodes CDR1 DFQATT and CDR2 SNEGSKA (reference sequence). The CDR3 covers 18 residues. J lost 4 bases, V lost 3 bases, and 16 bases had no gene match.

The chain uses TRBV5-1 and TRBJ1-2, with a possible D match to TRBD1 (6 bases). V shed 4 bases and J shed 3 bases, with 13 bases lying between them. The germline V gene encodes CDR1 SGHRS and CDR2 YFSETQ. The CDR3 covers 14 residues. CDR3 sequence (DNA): TGCGCCAGCAGCCTGAAACAGGGAGACTATGGCTACACCTTC. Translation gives CASSLKQGDYGYTF.